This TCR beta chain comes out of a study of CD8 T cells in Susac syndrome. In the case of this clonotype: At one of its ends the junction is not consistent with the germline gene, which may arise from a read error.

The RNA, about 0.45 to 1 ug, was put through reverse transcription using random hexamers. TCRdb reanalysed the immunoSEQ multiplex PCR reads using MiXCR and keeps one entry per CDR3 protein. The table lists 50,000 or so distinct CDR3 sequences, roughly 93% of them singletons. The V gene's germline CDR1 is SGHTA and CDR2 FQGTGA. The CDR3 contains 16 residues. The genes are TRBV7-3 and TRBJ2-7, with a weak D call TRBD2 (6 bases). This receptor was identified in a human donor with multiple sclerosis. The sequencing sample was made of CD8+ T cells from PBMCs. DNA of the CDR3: TGTGCCAGCAGCTTAACGGGACTGGATTCCTCCTACGAGCAGTACTTT. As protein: CASSLTGLDSSYEQYF.